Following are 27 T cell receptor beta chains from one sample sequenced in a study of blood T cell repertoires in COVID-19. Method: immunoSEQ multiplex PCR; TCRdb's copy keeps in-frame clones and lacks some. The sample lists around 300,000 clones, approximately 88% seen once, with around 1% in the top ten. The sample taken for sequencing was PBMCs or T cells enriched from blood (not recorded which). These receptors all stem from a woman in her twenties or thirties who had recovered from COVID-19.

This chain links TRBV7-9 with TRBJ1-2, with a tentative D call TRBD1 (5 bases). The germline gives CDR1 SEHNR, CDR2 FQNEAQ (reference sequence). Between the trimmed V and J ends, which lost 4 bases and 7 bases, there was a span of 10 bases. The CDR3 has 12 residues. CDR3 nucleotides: TGTGCCAGCAGCTCTTCAGGGATTGGCTACACCTTC. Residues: CASSSSGIGYTF. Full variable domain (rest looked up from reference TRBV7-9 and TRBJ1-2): DTGVSQNPRHKITKRGQNVTFRCDPISEHNRLYWYRQTLGQGPEFLTYFQNEAQLEKSRLLSDRFSAERPKGSFSTLEIQRTEQGDSAMYLCASSSSGIGYTFGSGTRLTVV.

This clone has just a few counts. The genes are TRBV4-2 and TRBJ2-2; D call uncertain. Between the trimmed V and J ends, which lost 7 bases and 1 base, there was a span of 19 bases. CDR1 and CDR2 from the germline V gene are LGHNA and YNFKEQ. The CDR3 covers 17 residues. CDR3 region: CASTHPNSRMNTGELFF. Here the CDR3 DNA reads TGTGCCAGCACCCATCCTAACTCGCGGATGAACACCGGGGAGCTGTTTTTT.

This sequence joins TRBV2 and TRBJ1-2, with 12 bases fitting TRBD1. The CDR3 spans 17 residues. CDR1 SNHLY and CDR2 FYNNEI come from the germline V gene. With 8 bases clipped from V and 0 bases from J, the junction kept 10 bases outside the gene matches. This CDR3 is CASLTRDRGQANYGYTF. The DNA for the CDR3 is TGTGCCAGCTTAACACGGGACAGGGGGCAGGCTAACTATGGCTACACCTTC.

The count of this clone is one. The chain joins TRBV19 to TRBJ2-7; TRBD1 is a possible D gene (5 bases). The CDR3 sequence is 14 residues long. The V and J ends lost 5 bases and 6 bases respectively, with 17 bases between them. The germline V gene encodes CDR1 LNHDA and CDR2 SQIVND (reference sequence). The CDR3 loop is CASSATASGIEQYF. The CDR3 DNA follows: TGTGCCAGTAGTGCCACCGCCTCAGGGATCGAGCAGTACTTC.

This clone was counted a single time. CDR3 loop: CATSGVGPQETQYF. In DNA form, the CDR3 reads TGTGCCACCAGTGGAGTGGGGCCCCAAGAGACCCAGTACTTC. The chain has TRBV24-1 and TRBJ2-5; D may be TRBD1 (5 bases). Germline CDR1 reads KGHDR; CDR2 reads SFDVKD. The CDR3 sequence is 14 residues long. V lost 5 bases, J lost 1 base, and 10 bases lay in between.

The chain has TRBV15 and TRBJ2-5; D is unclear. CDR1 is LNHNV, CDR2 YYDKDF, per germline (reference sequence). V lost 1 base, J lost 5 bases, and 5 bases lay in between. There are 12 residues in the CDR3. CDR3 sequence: CATSRALETQYF. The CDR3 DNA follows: TGTGCCACCAGCAGAGCTCTTGAGACCCAGTACTTC.

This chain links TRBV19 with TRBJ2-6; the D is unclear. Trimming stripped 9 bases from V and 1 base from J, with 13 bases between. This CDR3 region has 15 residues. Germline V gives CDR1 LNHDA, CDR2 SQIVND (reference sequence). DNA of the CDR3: TGTGCCAGCTCGTTTCAGAGGTCTGGGGCCAACGTCCTGACTTTC. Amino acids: CASSFQRSGANVLTF.

The chain's CDR3 is CASSDKGQRYF. CDR3 in DNA: TGCGCCAGCAGTGACAAGGGACAGCGGTACTTC. The chain carries TRBV10-2 and TRBJ2-7, with 7 bases fitting TRBD1. CDR1 and CDR2 (germline): WSHSY, SAAADI. After removal of 3 bases from V and 12 bases from J, the junction contained 5 bases not matched to a gene. The CDR3 sequence is 11 residues long.

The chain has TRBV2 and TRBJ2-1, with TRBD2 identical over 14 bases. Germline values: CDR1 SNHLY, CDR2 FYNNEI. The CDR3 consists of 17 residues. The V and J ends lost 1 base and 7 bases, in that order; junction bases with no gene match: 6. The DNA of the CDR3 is TGTGCCAGCAGTGAAGTGACTAGCGGGGGGGCCTTGAATGAGCAGTTCTTC. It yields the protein CASSEVTSGGALNEQFF.

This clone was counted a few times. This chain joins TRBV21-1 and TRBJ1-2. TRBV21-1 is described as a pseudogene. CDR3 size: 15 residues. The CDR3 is CASSKAWWREHGYTF. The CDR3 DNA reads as TGTGCCAGCAGCAAAGCGTGGTGGAGGGAACATGGCTACACCTTC.

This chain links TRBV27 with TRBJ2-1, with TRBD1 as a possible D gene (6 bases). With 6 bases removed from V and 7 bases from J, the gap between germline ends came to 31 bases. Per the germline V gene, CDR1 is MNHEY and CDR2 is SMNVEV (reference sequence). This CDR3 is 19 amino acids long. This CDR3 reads CASRVYPLRTVGALNEQFF. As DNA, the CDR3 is TGTGCCAGCAGAGTTTACCCTCTTCGGACAGTTGGGGCCTTGAATGAGCAGTTCTTC.

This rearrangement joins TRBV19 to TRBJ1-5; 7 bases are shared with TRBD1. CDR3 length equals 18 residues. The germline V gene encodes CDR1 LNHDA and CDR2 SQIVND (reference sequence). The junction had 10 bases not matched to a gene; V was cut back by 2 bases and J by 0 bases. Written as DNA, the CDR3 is TGTGCCAGTAGTATAATCCGAGGGGACAGTTATAGCAATCAGCCCCAGCATTTT. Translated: CASSIIRGDSYSNQPQHF. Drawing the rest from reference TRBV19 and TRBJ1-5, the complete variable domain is DGGITQSPKYLFRKEGQNVTLSCEQNLNHDAMYWYRQDPGQGLRLIYYSQIVNDFQKGDIAEGYSVSREKKESFPLTVTSAQKNPTAFYLCASSIIRGDSYSNQPQHFGDGTRLSIL.

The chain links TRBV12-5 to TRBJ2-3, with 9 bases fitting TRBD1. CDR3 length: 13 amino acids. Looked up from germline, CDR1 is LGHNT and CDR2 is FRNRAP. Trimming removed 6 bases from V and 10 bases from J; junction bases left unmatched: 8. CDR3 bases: TGTGCTAGTGGCCCGGGACAGGGAGTTCCGCAGTATTTT. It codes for CASGPGQGVPQYF. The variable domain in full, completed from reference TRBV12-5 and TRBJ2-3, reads DARVTQTPRHKVTEMGQEVTMRCQPILGHNTVFWYRQTMMQGLELLAYFRNRAPLDDSGMPKDRFSAEMPDATLATLKIQPSEPRDSAVYFCASGPGQGVPQYFGPGTRLTVL.

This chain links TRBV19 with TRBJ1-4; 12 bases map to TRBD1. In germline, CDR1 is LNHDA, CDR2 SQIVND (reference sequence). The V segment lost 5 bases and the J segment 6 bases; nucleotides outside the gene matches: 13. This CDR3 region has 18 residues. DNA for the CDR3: TGTGCCAGTAGTCCCGGGCGGGGACAGGGGGCACCTTATGAAAAACTGTTTTTT. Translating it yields CASSPGRGQGAPYEKLFF.

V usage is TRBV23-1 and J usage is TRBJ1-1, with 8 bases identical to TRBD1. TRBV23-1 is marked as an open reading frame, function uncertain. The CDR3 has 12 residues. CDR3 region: CTRGTGDTEAFF. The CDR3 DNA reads TGCACCCGAGGGACAGGTGACACTGAAGCTTTCTTT.

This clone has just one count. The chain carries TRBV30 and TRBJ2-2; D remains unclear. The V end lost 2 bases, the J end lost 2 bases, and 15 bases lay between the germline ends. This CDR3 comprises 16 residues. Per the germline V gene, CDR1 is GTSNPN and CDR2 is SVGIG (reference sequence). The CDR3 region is CAWSLLPLLNTGELFF. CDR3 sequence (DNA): TGTGCCTGGAGTCTCCTTCCCCTTCTAAACACCGGGGAGCTGTTTTTT.

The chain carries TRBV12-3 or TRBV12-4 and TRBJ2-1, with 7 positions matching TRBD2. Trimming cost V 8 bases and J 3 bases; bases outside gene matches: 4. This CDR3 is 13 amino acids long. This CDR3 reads CASAGDNYNEQFF. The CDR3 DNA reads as TGTGCCAGCGCGGGAGATAACTACAATGAGCAGTTCTTC.

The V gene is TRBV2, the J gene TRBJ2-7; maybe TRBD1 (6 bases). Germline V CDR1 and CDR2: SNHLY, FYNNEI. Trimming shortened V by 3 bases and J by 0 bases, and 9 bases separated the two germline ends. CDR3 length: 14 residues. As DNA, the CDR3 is TGTGCCAGCAGTGACCAGGGGACCTCCTACGAGCAGTACTTC. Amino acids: CASSDQGTSYEQYF.

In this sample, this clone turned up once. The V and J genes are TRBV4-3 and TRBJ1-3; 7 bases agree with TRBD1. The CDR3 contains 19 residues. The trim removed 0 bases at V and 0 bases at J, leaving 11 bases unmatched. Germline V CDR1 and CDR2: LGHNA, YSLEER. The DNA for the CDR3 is TGCGCCAGCAGCCAAGATCTGGCTACAGGGGCTCTCTCTGGAAACACCATATATTTT. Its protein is CASSQDLATGALSGNTIYF.

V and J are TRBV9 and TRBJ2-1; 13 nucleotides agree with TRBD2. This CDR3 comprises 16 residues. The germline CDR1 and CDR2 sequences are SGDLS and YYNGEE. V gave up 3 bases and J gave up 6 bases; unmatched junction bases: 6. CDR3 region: CASSASTSGGPNEQFF. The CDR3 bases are TGTGCCAGCAGCGCCTCGACTAGCGGGGGGCCCAATGAGCAGTTCTTC.

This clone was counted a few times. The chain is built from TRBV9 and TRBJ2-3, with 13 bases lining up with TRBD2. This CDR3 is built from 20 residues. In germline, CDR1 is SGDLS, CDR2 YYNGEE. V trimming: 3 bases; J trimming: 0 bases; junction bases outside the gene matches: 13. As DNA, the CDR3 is TGTGCCAGCAGCGCCCCCGGGACTAGCGGGACACACACTAGCACAGATACGCAGTATTTT. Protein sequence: CASSAPGTSGTHTSTDTQYF. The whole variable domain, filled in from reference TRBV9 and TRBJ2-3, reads DSGVTQTPKHLITATGQRVTLRCSPRSGDLSVYWYQQSLDQGLQFLIQYYNGEERAKGNILERFSAQQFPDLHSELNLSSLELGDSALYFCASSAPGTSGTHTSTDTQYFGPGTRLTVL.

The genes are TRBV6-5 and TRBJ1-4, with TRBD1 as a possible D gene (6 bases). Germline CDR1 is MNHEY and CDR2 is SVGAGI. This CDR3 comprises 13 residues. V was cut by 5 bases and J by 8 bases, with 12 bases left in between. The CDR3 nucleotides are TGTGCCAGCAGTCCCCAGGGGAACGAAAAACTGTTTTTT. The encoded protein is CASSPQGNEKLFF.

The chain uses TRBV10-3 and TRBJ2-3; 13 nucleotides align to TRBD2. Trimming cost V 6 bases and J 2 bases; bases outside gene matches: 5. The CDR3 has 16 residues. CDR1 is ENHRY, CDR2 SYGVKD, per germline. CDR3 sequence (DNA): TGTGCCATCAGCGGACTAGCGGGGGTGATCACAGATACGCAGTATTTT. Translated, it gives CAISGLAGVITDTQYF.

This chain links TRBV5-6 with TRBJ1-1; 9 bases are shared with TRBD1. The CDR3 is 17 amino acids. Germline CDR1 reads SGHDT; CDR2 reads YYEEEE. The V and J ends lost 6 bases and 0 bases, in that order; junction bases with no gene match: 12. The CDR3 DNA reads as TGTGCCAGCACCATGGGACAGGGTCGGCTCTTGAACACTGAAGCTTTCTTT. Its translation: CASTMGQGRLLNTEAFF.

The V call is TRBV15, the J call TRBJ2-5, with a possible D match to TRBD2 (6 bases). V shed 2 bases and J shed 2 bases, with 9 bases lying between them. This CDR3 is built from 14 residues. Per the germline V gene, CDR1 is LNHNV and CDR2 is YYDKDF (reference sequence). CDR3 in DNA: TGTGCCACCAGCAGACTAGCGCAACAAGAGACCCAGTACTTC. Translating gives CATSRLAQQETQYF.

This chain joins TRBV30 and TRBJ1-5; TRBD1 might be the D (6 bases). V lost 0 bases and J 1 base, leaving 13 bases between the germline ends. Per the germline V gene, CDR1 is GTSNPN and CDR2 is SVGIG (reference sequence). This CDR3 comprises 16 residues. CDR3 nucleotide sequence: TGTGCCTGGAGTGTTAAGCGGGGGGGCAGCAATCAGCCCCAGCATTTT. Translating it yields CAWSVKRGGSNQPQHF.

As DNA, the CDR3 is TGCGCCAGCAGCCCGACGACACCCTCTAACACTGAAGCTTTCTTT. This gives the protein CASSPTTPSNTEAFF. V and J are TRBV4-1 and TRBJ1-1; D gene uncertain. The V end lost 4 bases, the J end lost 2 bases, and 14 bases lay between the germline ends. The CDR3 is 15 amino acids. Germline loops: CDR1 MGHRA, CDR2 YSYEKL.